The 3 T cell receptor beta chains presented below share a single source sample, sequenced in a study of T-cell memory formation after mild COVID-19. TCRdb re-analysed the 5' RACE reads in MiXCR, keeping a single row per CDR3 protein. The top ten clones hold about 22% of a sample with about 340,000 distinct CDR3 sequences, roughly 14% of them seen once. Sequenced material: PBMCs or a T cell subset sorted from them (not recorded which). Receptor source: a man aged 18 to 29 who had mild COVID-19 (a few samples of this study predate the infection). Cell type and time point are not known.

This clonotype was found a few times. J is TRBJ1-3 and V is TRBV2; D is unresolved. Deletions cut 1 base from V and 5 bases from J, with 9 bases between. The CDR3 spans 14 residues. The V gene's germline CDR1 is SNHLY and CDR2 FYNNEI. The CDR3 loop reads CASSEGHRRNTIYF. The CDR3 nucleotides read TGTGCCAGCAGTGAAGGTCATCGAAGAAACACCATATATTTT.

This clonotype was observed a few times. The rearrangement links TRBV7-2 to TRBJ1-6; 10 bases align to TRBD1. Germline CDR1 and CDR2: SGHTA and FQGNSA. Germline trimming cut 4 bases from V and 4 bases from J; bases unmatched to any gene: 4. This CDR3 contains 16 residues. The CDR3 loop reads CASSSQGQGYNSPLHF. CDR3 in DNA: TGTGCCAGCAGCTCCCAGGGACAGGGGTATAATTCACCCCTCCACTTT.

A few counts support this clonotype. The chain links TRBV6-2 or TRBV6-3 to TRBJ1-1; maybe TRBD1 (6 bases). The CDR3 loop spans 15 amino acids. The V end lost 8 bases, the J end lost 5 bases, and 21 bases lay between the germline ends. The germline V gene has CDR1 MNHEY and CDR2 SVGEGT. CDR3 nucleotides: TGTGCCAGCGGCAAACGGGGGGCGCCTGGGACTGAAGCTTTCTTT. Translation gives CASGKRGAPGTEAFF.